Below, 19 T cell receptor beta chains from the same sample are listed, as sequenced in a study of glioma-infiltrating T cells. Using RNA template, CDR3s of TCR alpha and beta were amplified with iRepertoire arm-PCR. TCRdb analysed the multiplex PCR reads with MiXCR anew, one entry per CDR3 protein. Among more than 350,000 distinct CDR3 sequences listed, 41% were seen once. Source material: glioma tissue, nonneoplastic brain tissue, or PBMCs (not recorded which). The origin of the receptors is a human donor with low-grade glioma or glioblastoma, undergoing nonglioma brain surgery, or in good health (not recorded which).

Comments on this clonotype: Its ends do not fully match the called genes, so a read error is possible. The rearrangement links TRBV20-1 to TRBJ2-7, with 10 positions matching TRBD2. Germline CDR1 reads DFQATT; CDR2 reads SNEGSKA (reference sequence). The CDR3 length is 16 residues. CDR3 DNA sequence: TGCAGTGCTAGAGATTGGTCTAGCGGGAGTTGGTACGAGCAGTGCTTC. As protein: CSARDWSSGSWYEQCF.

V usage is TRBV29-1 and J usage is TRBJ2-5; D is unclear. CDR1 and CDR2 (germline): SQVTM, ANQGSEA. CDR3 length: 14 amino acids. The V end was cut by 0 bases, the J end by 3 bases, with 11 bases between. CDR3 sequence reads: CSVEEFRVKETQYF. The CDR3 DNA reads as TGCAGCGTTGAAGAGTTTCGAGTAAAAGAGACCCAGTACTTC.

A note on this clonotype: Sequence at one end of the junction differs from germline and may be a read error. The chain links TRBV6-5 to TRBJ2-7; no firm D call. The germline gives CDR1 MNHEY, CDR2 SVGAGI. CDR3 size: 13 residues. This CDR3 is CASHSRPTYGQYF. DNA for the CDR3: TGTGCCAGTCATTCAAGACCTACCTACGGGCAGTACTTC.

The rearrangement uses TRBV10-3 and TRBJ2-3; 8 bases match TRBD2. The CDR3 spans 16 residues. Germline CDR1 reads ENHRY; CDR2 reads SYGVKD. The ends lost 4 bases at V and 1 base at J; junction bases unmatched: 7. CDR3 protein: CAISGNAGGGTDTQYF. The CDR3 coding sequence is TGTGCCATCAGTGGAAACGCGGGAGGTGGCACAGATACGCAGTATTTT.

This clonotype was seen repeatedly, ten times or more. V usage is TRBV6-1 and J usage is TRBJ2-7; 8 bases are shared with TRBD2. Germline V gives CDR1 MNHNS, CDR2 SASEGT. V dropped 6 bases and J dropped 4; count of bases not matched to a gene: 14. This CDR3 is built from 16 residues. CDR3 bases: TGTGCCAGCAGACTTCGGGGGGGGCCAGGTCCTTACGAGCAGTACTTC. It yields the protein CASRLRGGPGPYEQYF.

The V call is TRBV6-1, the J call TRBJ1-5; perhaps TRBD1 as D (5 bases). The CDR3 loop spans 15 amino acids. The germline gives CDR1 MNHNS, CDR2 SASEGT. V dropped 6 bases and J dropped 1 base, with 13 bases sitting between them. The CDR3 region is CASSQSRQSNQPQHF. The CDR3 region has the DNA TGTGCCAGCAGCCAATCCAGACAGAGCAATCAGCCCCAGCATTTT.

The chain couples TRBV27 to TRBJ2-1; TRBD2 matches at 9 bases. This CDR3 is built from 16 residues. Germline lookup yields CDR1 MNHEY and CDR2 SMNVEV (reference sequence). The junction had 7 bases not matched to a gene; V was cut back by 4 bases and J by 3 bases. DNA for the CDR3: TGTGCCAGCAGTTCCGGGACTAGCAAGAGCTACAATGAGCAGTTCTTC. The encoded protein is CASSSGTSKSYNEQFF.

The rearrangement uses TRBV4-1 and TRBJ2-7; 8 bases are shared with TRBD1. The CDR3 runs 14 residues. The V and J ends lost 5 bases and 4 bases, in that order; junction bases with no gene match: 7. The V gene's germline CDR1 is MGHRA and CDR2 YSYEKL. DNA of the CDR3: TGCGCCAGCAGCGGAGGACAGGGCTGGTACGAGCAGTACTTC. Translated, it gives CASSGGQGWYEQYF.

As for this clonotype: A much larger clone is a single base away; this may be a read error. The V call is TRBV6-1, the J call TRBJ2-5; 9 bases are a match to TRBD1. The CDR3 has 15 residues. In germline, CDR1 is MNHNS, CDR2 SASEGT. Trimming cost V 3 bases and J 2 bases; bases outside gene matches: 4. The CDR3, as DNA: TGTGCCAGCAGTGAGGGACAGGGAGCTCAAGAGACCCAGTACTTC. Translation: CASSEGQGAQETQYF.

V gene TRBV6-1 combines with J gene TRBJ1-1; maybe TRBD1 (5 bases). This CDR3 region has 15 residues. CDR1 MNHNS and CDR2 SASEGT come from the germline V gene. The germline V and J ends were trimmed by 1 base and 4 bases, with 13 bases remaining between them. The CDR3 coding sequence is TGTGCCAGCAGTGAAGAGGAGGGGAGCCGCACTGAAGCTTTCTTT. This encodes CASSEEEGSRTEAFF.

The genes are TRBV20-1 and TRBJ1-5; D unresolved. Germline CDR1 reads DFQATT; CDR2 reads SNEGSKA (reference sequence). V lost 2 bases and J lost 5, with 10 bases in between. The CDR3 sequence is 13 residues long. The CDR3 is CSARMDGDQPQHF. The DNA of the CDR3 is TGCAGTGCTAGAATGGACGGGGATCAGCCCCAGCATTTT.

The chain has TRBV20-1 and TRBJ2-1, with 11 bases aligning to TRBD2. This CDR3 region has 17 residues. V was pared by 5 bases and J by 2 bases, with 11 bases of the junction left unmatched. Germline lookup yields CDR1 DFQATT and CDR2 SNEGSKA (reference sequence). CDR3 coding DNA: TGCAGTGCTTCCCACCTTTCTAGCGGGAGGCCCTACAATGAGCAGTTCTTC. This codes for CSASHLSSGRPYNEQFF.

As for this clonotype: One end of the junction does not line up with germline, which may come from a read error. The rearrangement links TRBV28 to TRBJ2-7; 10 bases are a match to TRBD2. This CDR3 is built from 18 residues. In germline, CDR1 is MDHEN, CDR2 SYDVKM. CDR3 loop: CASSLGTGLADNSYGQYF. The CDR3 coding sequence is TGTGCCAGCAGTTTGGGCACCGGACTAGCGGACAACTCCTACGGGCAGTACTTC.

The rearrangement links TRBV7-9 to TRBJ2-7; a weak D match, TRBD2 (7 bases). The CDR3 spans 16 residues. Germline V gene lookup returns CDR1 SEHNR and CDR2 FQNEAQ (reference sequence). Trimming removed 2 bases from V and 6 bases from J, with 20 bases in between. The CDR3 loop is CASSLSRGAGLSEQYF. The CDR3 DNA reads as TGTGCCAGCAGCTTAAGTCGGGGGGCAGGGTTAAGCGAGCAGTACTTC.

The genes are TRBV4-1 and TRBJ2-2; a weak D match, TRBD1 (5 bases). V lost 0 bases and J lost 3, with 11 bases in between. The CDR3 runs to 16 residues. Germline assignment: CDR1 MGHRA and CDR2 YSYEKL. In nucleotides, the CDR3 is TGCGCCAGCAGCCAAGAGGGCCAGGGCCACACCGGGGAGCTGTTTTTT. Its translation: CASSQEGQGHTGELFF.

This clonotype has ten or more counts. V usage is TRBV25-1 and J usage is TRBJ1-1, with TRBD1 identical over 9 bases. V gave up 3 bases and J gave up 5 bases; unmatched junction bases: 7. There are 15 residues in the CDR3. Looked up from germline, CDR1 is MGHDK and CDR2 is SYGVNS. In nucleotides, the CDR3 is TGTGCCAGCAGTGACCCTAGACAGGGGGGGACTGAAGCTTTCTTT. It translates to CASSDPRQGGTEAFF.

Comments on this clonotype: A read error is possible here, since a much larger clone lies one base away. The V gene is TRBV25-1, the J gene TRBJ2-6; no clear D gene. From germline, CDR1 is MGHDK and CDR2 SYGVNS. The CDR3 loop spans 15 amino acids. CDR3 amino acids: CVSSPHGSGANVLTF. The CDR3 nucleotides are TGTGTCAGCAGTCCCCATGGCTCTGGGGCCAACGTCCTGACTTTC.

The chain carries TRBV6-1 and TRBJ1-5; D uncertain. Germline-derived CDR1 and CDR2 are MNHNS and SASEGT. Trimming removed 7 bases at V and 0 bases at J, with 13 bases between. This CDR3 spans 15 amino acids. CDR3 in amino acids: CASTEVGYSNQPQHF. Written as DNA, the CDR3 is TGTGCCAGCACCGAAGTGGGGTATAGCAATCAGCCCCAGCATTTT.

This clonotype was seen a handful of times. CDR3 in amino acids: CASSQGGLGRDEQYF. For the CDR3, the DNA is TGCGCCAGCAGCCAGGGAGGCCTTGGCAGGGACGAGCAGTACTTC. The chain has TRBV4-3 and TRBJ2-7; TRBD2 is a possible D gene (6 bases). This CDR3 region has 15 residues. V was clipped by 3 bases and J by 5 bases, with 17 bases between them. Germline CDR1 is LGHNA and CDR2 is YSLEER.